Described below is a single T cell receptor beta chain sequence and its context. V was shortened by 7 bases and J by 0 bases, with 4 bases between the two germline ends. This CDR3 spans 12 amino acids. Per the authors' pipeline: Reference gene primer amplification in the assay estimated nucleated cell counts. This table comes from immunoSEQ multiplex PCR, and its TCRdb copy is limited to in-frame clones, with some not included. V and J calls and clone size are given by that table; D and trimming were obtained from the DNA. Here the sample spans approximately 30,000 clones, roughly 90% being singletons. The data originate from a study of blood T cell repertoires in COVID-19. Study-wide background: Spain, Italy and the United States supplied samples that represented acute and convalescent COVID-19. PBMCs, B-cell-depleted T cells, or T cells were the source of the cDNA or gDNA that made up the material.

The source of this sequence is a human donor in a cohort sampled during active COVID-19. The chain uses TRBV12-3 or TRBV12-4 and TRBJ1-3, with D unresolved. Sequencing was done on a sample of peripheral blood. The CDR3 region is CASTFSGNTIYF. The CDR3 DNA is TGTGCCAGCACCTTCTCTGGAAACACCATATATTTT.